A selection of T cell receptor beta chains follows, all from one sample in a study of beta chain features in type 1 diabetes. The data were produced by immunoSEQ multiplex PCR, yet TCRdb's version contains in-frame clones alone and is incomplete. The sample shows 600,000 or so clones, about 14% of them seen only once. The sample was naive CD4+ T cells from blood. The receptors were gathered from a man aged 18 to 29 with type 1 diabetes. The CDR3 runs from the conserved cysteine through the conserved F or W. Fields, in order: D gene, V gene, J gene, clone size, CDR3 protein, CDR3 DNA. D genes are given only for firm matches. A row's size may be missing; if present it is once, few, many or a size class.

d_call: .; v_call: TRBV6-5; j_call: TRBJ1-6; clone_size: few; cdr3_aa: CASTQEGEFNSPLHF; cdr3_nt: TGTGCCAGCACTCAAGAGGGGGAATTCAATTCACCCCTCCACTTT
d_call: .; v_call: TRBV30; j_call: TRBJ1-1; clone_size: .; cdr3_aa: CAWSGTLEAFF; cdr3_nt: TGTGCCTGGAGTGGCACTCTTGAAGCTTTCTTT
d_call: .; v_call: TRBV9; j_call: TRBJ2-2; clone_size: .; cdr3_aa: CASSVGSGDGELFF; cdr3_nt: TGTGCCAGCAGCGTAGGATCCGGGGACGGGGAGCTGTTTTTT
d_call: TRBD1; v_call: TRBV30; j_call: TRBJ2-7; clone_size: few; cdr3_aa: CAWSTPGGGSYF; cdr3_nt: TGTGCCTGGAGTACCCCAGGGGGCGGCTCGTACTTC
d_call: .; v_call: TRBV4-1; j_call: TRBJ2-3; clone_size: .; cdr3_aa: CASSHEDGAGAKYF; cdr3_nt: TGCGCCAGCAGCCACGAAGACGGCGCGGGGGCCAAGTATTTT
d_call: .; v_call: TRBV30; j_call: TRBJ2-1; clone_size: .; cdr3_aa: CAWSVGLPFEQFF; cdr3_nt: TGTGCCTGGAGTGTCGGACTGCCGTTTGAGCAGTTCTTC
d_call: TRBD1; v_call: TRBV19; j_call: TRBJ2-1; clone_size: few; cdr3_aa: CASSSPGDRGNNEQFF; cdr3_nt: TGTGCCAGTAGTAGCCCTGGGGACAGGGGGAACAATGAGCAGTTCTTC
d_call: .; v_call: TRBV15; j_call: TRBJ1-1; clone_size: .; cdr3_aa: CATTYSLNTEAFF; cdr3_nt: TGTGCCACCACTTACAGCCTGAACACTGAAGCTTTCTTT
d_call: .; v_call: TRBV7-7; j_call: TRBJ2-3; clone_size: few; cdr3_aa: CASRPLLTSTDTQYF; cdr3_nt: TGTGCTAGCAGGCCACTCCTTACTAGCACAGATACGCAGTATTTT
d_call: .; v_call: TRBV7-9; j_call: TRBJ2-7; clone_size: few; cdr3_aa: CASSLESSEQYF; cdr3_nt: TGTGCCAGCAGCTTAGAGTCCTCCGAGCAGTACTTC
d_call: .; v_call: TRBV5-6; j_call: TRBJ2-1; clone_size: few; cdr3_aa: CASTLGGNEQFF; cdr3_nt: TGTGCCAGCACCTTAGGGGGCAATGAGCAGTTCTTC
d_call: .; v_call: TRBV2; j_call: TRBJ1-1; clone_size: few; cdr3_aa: CASSEDSEAFF; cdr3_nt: TGTGCCAGCAGTGAAGATTCTGAAGCTTTCTTT
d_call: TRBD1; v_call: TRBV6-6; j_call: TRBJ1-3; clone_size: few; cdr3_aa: CASTTGAGGNTIYF; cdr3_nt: TGTGCCAGCACCACAGGGGCAGGAGGAAACACCATATATTTT
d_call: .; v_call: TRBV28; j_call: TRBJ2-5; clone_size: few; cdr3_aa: CASSSGGLETQYF; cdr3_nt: TGTGCCAGCAGCTCAGGGGGGTTAGAGACCCAGTACTTC
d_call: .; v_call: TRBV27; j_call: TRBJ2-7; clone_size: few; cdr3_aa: CASSLLQGKGYEQYF; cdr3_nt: TGTGCCAGCAGTTTACTTCAGGGAAAGGGCTACGAGCAGTACTTC
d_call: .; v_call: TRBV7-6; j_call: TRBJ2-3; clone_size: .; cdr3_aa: CASSFNFRGRRTTDTQYF; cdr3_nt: TGTGCCAGCAGCTTTAATTTCCGGGGGCGGAGGACTACAGATACGCAGTATTTT
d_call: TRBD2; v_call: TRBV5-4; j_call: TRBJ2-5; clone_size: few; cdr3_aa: CASSFIQGRGEETQYF; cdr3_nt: TGTGCCAGCAGCTTCATCCAGGGCCGGGGGGAAGAGACCCAGTACTTC
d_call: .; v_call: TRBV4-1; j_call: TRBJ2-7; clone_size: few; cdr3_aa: CASSQDLNRGYEQYF; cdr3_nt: TGCGCCAGCAGCCAAGATCTCAACCGCGGCTACGAGCAGTACTTC
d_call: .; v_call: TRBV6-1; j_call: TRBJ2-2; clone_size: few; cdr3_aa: CASSEIGEGTGELFF; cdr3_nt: TGTGCCAGCAGTGAAATAGGGGAAGGCACCGGGGAGCTGTTTTTT
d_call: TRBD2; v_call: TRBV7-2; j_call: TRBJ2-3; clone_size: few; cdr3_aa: CASSLAAGGSTDTQYF; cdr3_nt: TGTGCCAGCAGCTTAGCGGCGGGAGGGTCCACAGATACGCAGTATTTT
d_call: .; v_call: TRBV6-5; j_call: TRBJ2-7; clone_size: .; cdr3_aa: CASSYRAAYEQYF; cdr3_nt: TGTGCCAGCAGTTACCGGGCTGCCTACGAGCAGTACTTC
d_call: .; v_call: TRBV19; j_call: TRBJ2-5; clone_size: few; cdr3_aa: CASSIDGGETQYF; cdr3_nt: TGTGCCAGTAGTATAGACGGGGGTGAGACCCAGTACTTC